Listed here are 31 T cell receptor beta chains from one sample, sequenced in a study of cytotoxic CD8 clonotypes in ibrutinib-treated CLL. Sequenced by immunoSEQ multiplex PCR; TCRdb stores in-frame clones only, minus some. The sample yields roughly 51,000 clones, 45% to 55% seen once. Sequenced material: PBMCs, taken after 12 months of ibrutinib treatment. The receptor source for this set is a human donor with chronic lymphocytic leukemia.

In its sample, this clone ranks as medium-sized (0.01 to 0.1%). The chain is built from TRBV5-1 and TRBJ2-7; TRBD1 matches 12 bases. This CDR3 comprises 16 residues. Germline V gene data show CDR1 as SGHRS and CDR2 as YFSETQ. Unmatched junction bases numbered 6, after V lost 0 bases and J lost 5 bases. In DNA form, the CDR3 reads TGCGCCAGCAGCTTGGCCAGGGGACAGGGGGCCCACGAGCAGTACTTC. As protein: CASSLARGQGAHEQYF.

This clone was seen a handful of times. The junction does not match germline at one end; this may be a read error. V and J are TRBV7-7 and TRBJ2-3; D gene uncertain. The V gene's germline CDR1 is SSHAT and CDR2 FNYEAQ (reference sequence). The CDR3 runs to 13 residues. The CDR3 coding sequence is TGTGCTAGCAGCCCCAGTAGGACAGATACGCAGTATTTT. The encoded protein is CASSPSRTDTQYF.

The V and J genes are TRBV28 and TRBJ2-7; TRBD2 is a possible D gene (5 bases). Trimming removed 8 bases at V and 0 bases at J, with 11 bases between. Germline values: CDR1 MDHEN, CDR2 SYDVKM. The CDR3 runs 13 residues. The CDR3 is CASRGSSSYEQYF. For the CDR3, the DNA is TGTGCCAGCCGGGGTTCCAGCTCCTACGAGCAGTACTTC.

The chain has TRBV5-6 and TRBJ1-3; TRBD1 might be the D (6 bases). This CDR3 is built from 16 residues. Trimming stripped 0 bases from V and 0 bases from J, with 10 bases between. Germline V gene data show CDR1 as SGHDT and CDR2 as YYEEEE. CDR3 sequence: CASSLGRGDSGNTIYF. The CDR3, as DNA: TGTGCCAGCAGCTTGGGCAGGGGCGACTCTGGAAACACCATATATTTT.

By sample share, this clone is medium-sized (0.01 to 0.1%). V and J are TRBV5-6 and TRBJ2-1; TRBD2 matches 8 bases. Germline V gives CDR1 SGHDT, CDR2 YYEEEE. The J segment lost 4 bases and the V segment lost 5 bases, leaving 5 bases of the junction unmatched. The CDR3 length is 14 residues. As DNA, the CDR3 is TGTGCCAGCAGACTTAGCGGGGAGTACAATGAGCAGTTCTTC. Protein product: CASRLSGEYNEQFF.

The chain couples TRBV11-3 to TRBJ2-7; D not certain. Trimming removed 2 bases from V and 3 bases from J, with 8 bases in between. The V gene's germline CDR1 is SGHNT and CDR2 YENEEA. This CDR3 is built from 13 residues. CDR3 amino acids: CASSLNSLYEQYF. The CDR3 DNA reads TGTGCCAGCAGCTTAAACTCCCTCTACGAGCAGTACTTC. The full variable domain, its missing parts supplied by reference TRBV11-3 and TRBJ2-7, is EAGVVQSPRYKIIEKKQPVAFWCNPISGHNTLYWYLQNLGQGPELLIRYENEEAVDDSQLPKDRFSAERLKGVDSTLKIQPAELGDSAVYLCASSLNSLYEQYFGPGTRLTVT.

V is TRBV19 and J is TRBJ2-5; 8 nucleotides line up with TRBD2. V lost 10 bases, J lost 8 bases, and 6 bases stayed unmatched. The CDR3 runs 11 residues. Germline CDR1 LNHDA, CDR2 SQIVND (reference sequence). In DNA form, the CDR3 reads TGTGCCACCCTCAGCGGGAGTACCCAGTACTTC. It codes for CATLSGSTQYF.

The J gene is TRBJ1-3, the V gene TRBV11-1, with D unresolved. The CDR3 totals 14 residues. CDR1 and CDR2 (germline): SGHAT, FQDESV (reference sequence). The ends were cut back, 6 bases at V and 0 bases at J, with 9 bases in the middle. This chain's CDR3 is CASSFGSSGNTIYF. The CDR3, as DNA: TGTGCCAGCAGTTTCGGAAGCTCTGGAAACACCATATATTTT. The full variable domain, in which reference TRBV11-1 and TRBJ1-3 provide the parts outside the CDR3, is EAEVAQSPRYKITEKSQAVAFWCDPISGHATLYWYRQILGQGPELLVQFQDESVVDDSQLPKDRFSAERLKGVDSTLKIQPAELGDSAMYLCASSFGSSGNTIYFGEGSWLTVV.

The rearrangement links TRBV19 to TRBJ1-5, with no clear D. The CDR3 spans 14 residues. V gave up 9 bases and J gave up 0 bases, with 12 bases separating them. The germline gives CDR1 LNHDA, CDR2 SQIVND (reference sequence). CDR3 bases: TGTGCCAGCTGGTCGTTTGGTAGCAATCAGCCCCAGCATTTT. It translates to CASWSFGSNQPQHF.

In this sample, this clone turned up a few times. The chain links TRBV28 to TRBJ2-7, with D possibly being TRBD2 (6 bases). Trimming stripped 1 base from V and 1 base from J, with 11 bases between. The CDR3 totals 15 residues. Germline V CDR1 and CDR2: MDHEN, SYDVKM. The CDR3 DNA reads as TGTGCCAGCAGTTTATCTAGCGCAGATTCCTACGAGCAGTACTTC. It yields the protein CASSLSSADSYEQYF.

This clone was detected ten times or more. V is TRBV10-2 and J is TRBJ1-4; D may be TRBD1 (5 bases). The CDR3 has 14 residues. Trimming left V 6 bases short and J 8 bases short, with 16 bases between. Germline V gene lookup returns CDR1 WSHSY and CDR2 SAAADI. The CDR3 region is CASSGQVKNEKLFF. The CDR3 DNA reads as TGCGCCAGCAGCGGACAAGTAAAGAACGAAAAACTGTTTTTT.

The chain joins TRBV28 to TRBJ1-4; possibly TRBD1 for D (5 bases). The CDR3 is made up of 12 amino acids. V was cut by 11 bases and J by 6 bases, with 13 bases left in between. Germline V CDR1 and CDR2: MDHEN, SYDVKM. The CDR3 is CAGGRGDEKLFF. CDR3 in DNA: TGTGCCGGTGGGAGGGGAGATGAAAAACTGTTTTTT.

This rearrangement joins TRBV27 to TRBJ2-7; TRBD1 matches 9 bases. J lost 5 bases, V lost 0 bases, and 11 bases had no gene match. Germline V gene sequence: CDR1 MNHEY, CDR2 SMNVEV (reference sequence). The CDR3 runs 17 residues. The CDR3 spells CASSLSIPGQGLNEQYF. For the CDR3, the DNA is TGTGCCAGCAGTTTATCAATACCGGGACAGGGTCTTAACGAGCAGTACTTC.

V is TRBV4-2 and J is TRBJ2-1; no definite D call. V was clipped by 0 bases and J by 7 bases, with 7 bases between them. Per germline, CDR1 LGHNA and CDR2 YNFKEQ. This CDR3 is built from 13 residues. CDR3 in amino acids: CASSQDIANEQFF. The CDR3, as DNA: TGTGCCAGCAGCCAAGATATCGCGAATGAGCAGTTCTTC.

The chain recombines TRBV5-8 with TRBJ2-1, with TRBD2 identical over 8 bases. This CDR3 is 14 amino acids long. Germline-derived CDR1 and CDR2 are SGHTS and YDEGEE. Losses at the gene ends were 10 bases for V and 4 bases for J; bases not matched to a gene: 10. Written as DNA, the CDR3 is TGTGCCTACGGGGCCCGGGAGGGATACAATGAGCAGTTCTTC. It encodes CAYGAREGYNEQFF. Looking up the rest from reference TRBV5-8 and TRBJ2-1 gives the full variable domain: EAGVTQSPTHLIKTRGQQATLRCSPISGHTSVYWYQQALGLGLQFLLWYDEGEERNRGNFPPRFSGRQFPNYSSELNVNALELEDSALYLCAYGAREGYNEQFFGPGTRLTVL.

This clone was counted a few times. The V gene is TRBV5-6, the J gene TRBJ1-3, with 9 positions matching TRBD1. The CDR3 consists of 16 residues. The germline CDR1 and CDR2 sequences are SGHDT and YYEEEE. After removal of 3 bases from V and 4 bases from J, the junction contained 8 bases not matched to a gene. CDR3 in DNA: TGTGCCAGCAGCTCGGGACAGGGTTTCTCCGGAAACACCATATATTTT. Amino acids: CASSSGQGFSGNTIYF.

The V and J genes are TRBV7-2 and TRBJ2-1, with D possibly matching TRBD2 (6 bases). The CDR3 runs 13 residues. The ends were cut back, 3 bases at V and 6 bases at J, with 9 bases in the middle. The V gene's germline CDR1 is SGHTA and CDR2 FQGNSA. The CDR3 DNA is TGTGCCAGCAGCTTTATGGGGGGCAATGAGCAGTTCTTC. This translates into CASSFMGGNEQFF.

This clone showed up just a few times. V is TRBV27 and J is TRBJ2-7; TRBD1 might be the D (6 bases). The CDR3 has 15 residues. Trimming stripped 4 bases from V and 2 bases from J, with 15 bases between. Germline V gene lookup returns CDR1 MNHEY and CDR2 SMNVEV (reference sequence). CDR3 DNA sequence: TGTGCCAGCAGTTCGGACAGATACCCCCCCTACGAGCAGTACTTC. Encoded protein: CASSSDRYPPYEQYF.

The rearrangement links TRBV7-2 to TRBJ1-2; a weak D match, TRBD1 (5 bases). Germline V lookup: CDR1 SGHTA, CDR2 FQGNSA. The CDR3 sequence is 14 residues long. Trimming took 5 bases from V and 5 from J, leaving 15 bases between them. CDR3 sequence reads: CASSPSKGYYGYTF. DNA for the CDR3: TGTGCCAGCAGCCCCAGCAAGGGGTATTATGGCTACACCTTC.

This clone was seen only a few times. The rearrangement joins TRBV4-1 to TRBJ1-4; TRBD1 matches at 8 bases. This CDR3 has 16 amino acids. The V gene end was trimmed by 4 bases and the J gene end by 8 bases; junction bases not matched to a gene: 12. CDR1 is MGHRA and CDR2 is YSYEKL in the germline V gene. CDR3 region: CASSLLSQGVGEKLFF. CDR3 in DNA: TGCGCCAGCAGCCTCTTATCACAGGGGGTAGGGGAAAAACTGTTTTTT.

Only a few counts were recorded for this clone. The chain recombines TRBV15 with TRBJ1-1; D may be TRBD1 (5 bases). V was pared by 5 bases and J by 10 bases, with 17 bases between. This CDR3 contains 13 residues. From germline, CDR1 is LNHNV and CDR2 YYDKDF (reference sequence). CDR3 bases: TGTGCCACCAGCCTTGACCCGACAGTGATAGCTTTCTTT. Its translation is CATSLDPTVIAFF.

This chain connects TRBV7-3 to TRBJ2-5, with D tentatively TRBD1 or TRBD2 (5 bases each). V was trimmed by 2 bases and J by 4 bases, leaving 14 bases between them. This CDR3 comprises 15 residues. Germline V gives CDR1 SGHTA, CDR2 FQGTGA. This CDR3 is CASSLVQGEGETQYF. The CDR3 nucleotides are TGTGCCAGCAGCTTAGTCCAGGGAGAGGGAGAGACCCAGTACTTC.

CDR3 nucleotide sequence: TGTGCCACCAGCAGAGAGGGGTTTGAAAAACTGTTTTTT. Its translation: CATSREGFEKLFF. The chain uses TRBV15 and TRBJ1-4; no clear D gene. Germline lookup yields CDR1 LNHNV and CDR2 YYDKDF (reference sequence). V was shortened by 0 bases and J by 7 bases, with 6 bases between the two germline ends. This CDR3 contains 13 residues.

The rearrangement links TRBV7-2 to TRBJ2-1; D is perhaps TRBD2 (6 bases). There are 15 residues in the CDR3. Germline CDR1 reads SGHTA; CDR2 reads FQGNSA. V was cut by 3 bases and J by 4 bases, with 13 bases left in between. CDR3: CASSFASGRYNEQFF. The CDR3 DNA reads TGTGCCAGCAGCTTCGCCAGCGGGCGGTACAATGAGCAGTTCTTC.

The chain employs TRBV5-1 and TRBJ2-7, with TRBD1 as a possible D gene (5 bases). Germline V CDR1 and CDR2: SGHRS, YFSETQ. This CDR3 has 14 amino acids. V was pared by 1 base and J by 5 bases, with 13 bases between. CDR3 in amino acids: CASSLQGKENEQYF. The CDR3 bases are TGCGCCAGCAGCTTGCAGGGCAAAGAAAACGAGCAGTACTTC. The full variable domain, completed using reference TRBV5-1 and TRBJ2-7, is KAGVTQTPRYLIKTRGQQVTLSCSPISGHRSVSWYQQTPGQGLQFLFEYFSETQRNKGNFPGRFSGRQFSNSRSEMNVSTLELGDSALYLCASSLQGKENEQYFGPGTRLTVT.

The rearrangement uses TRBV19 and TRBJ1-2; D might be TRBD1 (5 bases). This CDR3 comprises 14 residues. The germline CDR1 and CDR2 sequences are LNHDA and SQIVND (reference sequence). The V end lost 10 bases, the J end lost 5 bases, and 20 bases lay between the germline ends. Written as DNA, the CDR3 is TGTGCCACCCGGGACCAACGCAAATTATATGGCTACACCTTC. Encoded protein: CATRDQRKLYGYTF.

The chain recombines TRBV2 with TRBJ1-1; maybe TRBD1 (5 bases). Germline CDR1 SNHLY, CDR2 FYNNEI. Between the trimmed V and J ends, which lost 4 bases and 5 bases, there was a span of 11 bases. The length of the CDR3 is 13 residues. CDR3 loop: CASSGGVYTEAFF. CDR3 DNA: TGTGCCAGCAGTGGGGGGGTGTATACTGAAGCTTTCTTT.

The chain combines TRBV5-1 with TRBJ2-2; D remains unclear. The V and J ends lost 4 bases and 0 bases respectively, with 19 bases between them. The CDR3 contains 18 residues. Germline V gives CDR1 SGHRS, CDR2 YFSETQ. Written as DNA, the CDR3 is TGCGCCAGCAGCCAACGAAGCCGTGGATTCGCGAACACCGGGGAGCTGTTTTTT. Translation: CASSQRSRGFANTGELFF.

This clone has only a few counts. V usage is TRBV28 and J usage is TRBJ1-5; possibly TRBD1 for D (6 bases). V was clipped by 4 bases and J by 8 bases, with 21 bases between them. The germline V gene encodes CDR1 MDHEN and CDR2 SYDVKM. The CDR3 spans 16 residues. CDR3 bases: TGTGCCAGCAGTTCCCCTCACGGGGGCAGCTTGGAGCCCCAGCATTTT. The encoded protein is CASSSPHGGSLEPQHF.

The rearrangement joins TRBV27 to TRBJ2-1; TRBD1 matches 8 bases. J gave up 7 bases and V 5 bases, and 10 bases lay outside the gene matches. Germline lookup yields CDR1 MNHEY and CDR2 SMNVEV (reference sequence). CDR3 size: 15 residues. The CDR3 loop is CASSLRTGSVNEQFF. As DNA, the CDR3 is TGTGCCAGCAGTCTTCGGACAGGGTCGGTAAATGAGCAGTTCTTC.

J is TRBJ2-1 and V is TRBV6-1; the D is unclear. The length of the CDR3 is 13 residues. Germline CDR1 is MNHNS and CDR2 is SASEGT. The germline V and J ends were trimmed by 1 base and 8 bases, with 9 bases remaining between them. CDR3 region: CASSEGRYDEQFF. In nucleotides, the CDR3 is TGTGCCAGCAGTGAAGGGAGATACGATGAGCAGTTCTTC.